The clone carrying this TCR beta chain was seen a handful of times. What it recognizes is unknown. The CDR3 is 15 residues long. From germline, CDR1 is MNHGY and CDR2 SAAAGT. The V and J ends lost 10 bases and 1 base respectively, with 17 bases between them. The data stem from a study of T cells in localized non-small cell lung cancer. Whole-study findings and limits: Uninvolved adjacent lung had higher T cell clonality than tumor and all other tissues. The tumor had only one region sequenced, so heterogeneity remains possible. Of the top 100 tumor clones, median 57 were in adjacent lung, some 30 among its top 100. Among blood samples, higher T cell density accompanied longer overall survival.

Clones were sequenced by immunoSEQ multiplex PCR, and TCRdb holds only the in-frame ones, with some missing. The table records 7,000 to 10,000 clones, roughly 59% of them present only once. The sequences come from lymph node tissue, collected before any cancer treatment. This clonotype was sampled from a male donor older than 55 with stage I squamous cell lung carcinoma. V is TRBV6-8 and J is TRBJ2-1, with a tentative D call TRBD2 (6 bases). CDR3 coding DNA: TGTGCCACCCGAACCGGGACTTCTTCCTACAATGAGCAGTTCTTC. This gives the protein CATRTGTSSYNEQFF.